This T cell receptor (beta chain) was sequenced for a study of CD8 T cells in Susac syndrome. CD8+ and CD4+ blood T cells underwent TCR beta sequencing. Negative isolation was used for CD8+ and CD4+ T cells and FACS enrichment for TEMRA cells. A remark on this clonotype: The antigen remains unidentified.

Germline V gene sequence: CDR1 SQVTM, CDR2 ANQGSEA. The CDR3 spans 15 residues. Trimming removed 6 bases at V and 2 bases at J, with 20 bases between. RNA in amounts of 0.5 to 1 ug was reverse transcribed with random hexamers. It was immunoSEQ multiplex PCR that amplified TCR beta CDR3 across 54 Vbeta and 13 Jbeta. TCRdb re-called the immunoSEQ multiplex PCR reads with MiXCR, one entry per CDR3 protein. Altogether under 550,000 distinct CDR3 sequences are present, approximately 85% being singletons, with the ten largest covering 0.09% to 0.15%. Whole-study findings and limits: It was acknowledged in the study that the number of individuals who were included in its TCR sequencing and HLA analysis was relatively small.

The sequencing sample was made of CD8+ T cells from PBMCs. This TCR derives from a human donor with multiple sclerosis. The chain employs TRBV29-1 and TRBJ2-7; maybe TRBD2 (6 bases). CDR3 nucleotide sequence: TGCAGCGTCGTTTGGTATGCGGGATCTCCCTACGAGCAGTACTTC. Its translation: CSVVWYAGSPYEQYF.